Following are 14 T cell receptor beta chains from one sample sequenced in a study of blood T cell repertoires in COVID-19. This table comes from immunoSEQ multiplex PCR, and its TCRdb copy is limited to in-frame clones, with some not included. The repertoire holds over 200,000 clones, with around 85% as singletons. Sequencing was done on a sample of peripheral blood. Every receptor here comes from a woman of 80 years or more with acute or convalescent COVID-19.

The CDR3 nucleotides are TGTGCCAGCAGTCACGGGGGGCCGCGGACAGATACGCAGTATTTT. The encoded protein is CASSHGGPRTDTQYF. The chain combines TRBV7-2 with TRBJ2-3; D might be TRBD2 (7 bases). CDR1 SGHTA and CDR2 FQGNSA come from the germline V gene. The germline V and J ends were trimmed by 6 bases and 3 bases, with 16 bases remaining between them. This CDR3 is 15 amino acids long.

This clone was seen once. The chain links TRBV9 to TRBJ1-6; D unclear. CDR3 length: 13 residues. Deletions cut 0 bases from V and 8 bases from J, with 6 bases between. Germline assignment: CDR1 SGDLS and CDR2 YYNGEE. For the CDR3, the DNA is TGTGCCAGCAGCGTAGCTGCGGATTCACCCCTCCACTTT. Protein: CASSVAADSPLHF.

The rearrangement links TRBV7-9 to TRBJ2-5; 11 bases agree with TRBD1. The CDR3 sequence is 16 residues long. Unmatched junction bases numbered 8, after V lost 3 bases and J lost 5 bases. Germline CDR1 is SEHNR and CDR2 is FQNEAQ (reference sequence). The CDR3 here is CASSLAGTGGLETQYF. CDR3 DNA: TGTGCCAGCAGCTTGGCCGGGACAGGGGGTTTGGAGACCCAGTACTTC.

This chain uses TRBV5-1 with TRBJ2-1, with TRBD2 as a possible D gene (6 bases). Trimming took off 3 bases at V and 9 bases at J, with 19 bases between the two ends. Germline V lookup: CDR1 SGHRS, CDR2 YFSETQ. The CDR3 is made up of 15 amino acids. CDR3 sequence (DNA): TGCGCCAGCAGCTCGAGACTAGGGTCAGACAGTGAGCAGTTCTTC. This gives the protein CASSSRLGSDSEQFF.

The rearrangement joins TRBV5-1 to TRBJ2-7; 11 bases match TRBD2. V gave up 4 bases and J gave up 1 base; unmatched junction bases: 7. The CDR3 has 16 amino acids. Germline CDR1 is SGHRS and CDR2 is YFSETQ. The CDR3, as DNA: TGCGCCAGCAGCATGGGACTAGCGGAGATATCCTACGAGCAGTACTTC. Translation gives CASSMGLAEISYEQYF.

The V gene is TRBV14, the J gene TRBJ1-6; weak D call: TRBD1 (5 bases). V was shortened by 3 bases and J by 10 bases, with 13 bases between the two germline ends. CDR1 and CDR2 (germline): SGHDN, FVKESK. The length of the CDR3 is 14 residues. CDR3 sequence (DNA): TGTGCCAGCAGCCATCAGCAGGGCAGGTCACCCCTCCACTTT. Translated, it gives CASSHQQGRSPLHF.

The genes are TRBV29-1 and TRBJ1-6, with D possibly being TRBD1 (6 bases). Germline V gives CDR1 SQVTM, CDR2 ANQGSEA. V was shortened by 4 bases and J by 9 bases, with 13 bases between the two germline ends. The CDR3 consists of 13 residues. For the CDR3, the DNA is TGCAGCGTTGGGGACACCGTAGGTTCACCCCTCCACTTT. This codes for CSVGDTVGSPLHF.

V is TRBV7-2 and J is TRBJ1-5; no reliable D call. The germline CDR1 and CDR2 sequences are SGHTA and FQGNSA. The CDR3 is 14 amino acids. The ends were cut back, 1 base at V and 4 bases at J, with 8 bases in the middle. Written as DNA, the CDR3 is TGTGCCAGCAGCTTAGTTCCCGAGAATCAGCCCCAGCATTTT. Its protein product is CASSLVPENQPQHF. Full variable domain (outside the CDR3, taken from reference TRBV7-2 and TRBJ1-5): GAGVSQSPSNKVTEKGKDVELRCDPISGHTALYWYRQSLGQGLEFLIYFQGNSAPDKSGLPSDRFSAERTGGSVSTLTIQRTQQEDSAVYLCASSLVPENQPQHFGDGTRLSIL.

This chain joins TRBV30 and TRBJ2-4; weak D call: TRBD1 (5 bases). The length of the CDR3 is 16 residues. V was pared by 2 bases and J by 3 bases, with 17 bases between. Per the germline V gene, CDR1 is GTSNPN and CDR2 is SVGIG (reference sequence). The CDR3 sequence: CAWSIEVDTHKNIQYF. As DNA, the CDR3 is TGTGCCTGGAGTATAGAGGTGGACACCCACAAAAACATTCAGTACTTC.

This clone has just one count. The chain is built from TRBV2 and TRBJ1-2; 7 bases match TRBD1. Germline V gene sequence: CDR1 SNHLY, CDR2 FYNNEI. The ends lost 6 bases at V and 1 base at J; junction bases unmatched: 2. The CDR3 loop spans 13 amino acids. The CDR3 here is CASRDRLNYGYTF. CDR3 bases: TGTGCCAGCAGGGACAGGCTTAACTATGGCTACACCTTC.

This clone was counted once. The V and J genes are TRBV4-1 and TRBJ2-3; 10 bases are a match to TRBD2. Germline V gene sequence: CDR1 MGHRA, CDR2 YSYEKL. The CDR3 contains 15 residues. V dropped 6 bases and J dropped 5; count of bases not matched to a gene: 8. CDR3 sequence: CASSKREGRVDTQYF. DNA of the CDR3: TGCGCCAGCAGTAAGCGGGAGGGCCGAGTAGATACGCAGTATTTT.

Worth noting for this clone: Other DNA variants within this sample encode the same CDR3. V usage is TRBV19 and J usage is TRBJ1-3; D uncertain. V dropped 6 bases and J dropped 1 base, with 7 bases sitting between them. Germline V gene lookup returns CDR1 LNHDA and CDR2 SQIVND (reference sequence). The CDR3 runs to 13 residues. The CDR3 reads CASRPGSGNTIYF. The CDR3 DNA is TGTGCCAGTAGGCCGGGGTCTGGAAACACCATATATTTT.

The chain links TRBV30 to TRBJ2-3; 14 positions match TRBD2. CDR1 and CDR2 (germline): GTSNPN, SVGIG (reference sequence). The CDR3 consists of 15 residues. Germline trimming cut 2 bases from V and 8 bases from J; bases unmatched to any gene: 6. The CDR3 protein is CAWSPGTSGSGTQYF. The CDR3 DNA reads TGTGCCTGGAGTCCCGGGACTAGCGGGAGTGGTACGCAGTATTTT. The entire variable domain, with the rest obtained from reference TRBV30 and TRBJ2-3, is as follows: SQTIHQWPATLVQPVGSPLSLECTVEGTSNPNLYWYRQAAGRGLQLLFYSVGIGQISSEVPQNLSASRPQDRQFILSSKKLLLSDSGFYLCAWSPGTSGSGTQYFGPGTRLTVL.

V is TRBV7-7 and J is TRBJ2-1; D ambiguous. The CDR3 has 17 amino acids. The V end lost 5 bases, the J end lost 0 bases, and 17 bases lay between the germline ends. CDR1 SSHAT and CDR2 FNYEAQ come from the germline V gene (reference sequence). CDR3 nucleotide sequence: TGTGCCAGCAGCCGCGATCCCTTGAAGAGCTCCTACAATGAGCAGTTCTTC. Protein product: CASSRDPLKSSYNEQFF.